The 21 T cell receptor beta chains below all came from one sample that was sequenced in a study of blood T cell repertoires in COVID-19. The repertoire was sequenced with immunoSEQ multiplex PCR; TCRdb's copy has only in-frame clones and lacks some. This sample carries 170,000 or so clones, roughly 75% of them seen once, and the ten largest clones take 6.5% to 7%. Specimen: peripheral blood. These receptors came from a man aged 70-80 years with active or convalescent COVID-19.

The CDR3 DNA sequence: TGCGCCAGCAGCTTGATGCAGGGGGCCAACGAGCAGTACTTC. Encoded protein: CASSLMQGANEQYF. V and J are TRBV5-1 and TRBJ2-7; 8 bases align to TRBD1. Germline V gene lookup returns CDR1 SGHRS and CDR2 YFSETQ. The CDR3 loop spans 14 amino acids. The J segment lost 5 bases and the V segment lost 1 base, leaving 5 bases of the junction unmatched. The entire variable domain, with the rest obtained from reference TRBV5-1 and TRBJ2-7, is as follows: KAGVTQTPRYLIKTRGQQVTLSCSPISGHRSVSWYQQTPGQGLQFLFEYFSETQRNKGNFPGRFSGRQFSNSRSEMNVSTLELGDSALYLCASSLMQGANEQYFGPGTRLTVT.

The chain recombines TRBV4-3 with TRBJ2-7; tentatively, D is TRBD1 (5 bases). The CDR3 covers 15 residues. Trimming shortened V by 0 bases and J by 4 bases, and 13 bases separated the two germline ends. Per germline, CDR1 LGHNA and CDR2 YSLEER. The CDR3 is CASSQEQQGFYEQYF. The CDR3 DNA sequence: TGCGCCAGCAGCCAAGAACAGCAGGGATTTTACGAGCAGTACTTC.

V and J are TRBV5-6 and TRBJ1-3, with 9 bases lining up with TRBD1. There are 14 residues in the CDR3. The trim removed 3 bases at V and 2 bases at J, leaving 0 bases unmatched. Per the germline V gene, CDR1 is SGHDT and CDR2 is YYEEEE. Written as DNA, the CDR3 is TGTGCCAGCAGCTGGGACAGGGCTGGAAACACCATATATTTT. Its protein product is CASSWDRAGNTIYF.

The CDR3 DNA reads TGTGCCAGCAGCCCAGCGGGGTTGTGGACTGAAGCTTTCTTT. Residues: CASSPAGLWTEAFF. This chain joins TRBV7-9 and TRBJ1-1; D gene uncertain. V dropped 5 bases and J dropped 5 bases, with 15 bases sitting between them. The length of the CDR3 is 14 residues. Germline-derived CDR1 and CDR2 are SEHNR and FQNEAQ (reference sequence).

The chain uses TRBV5-4 and TRBJ2-7; 10 bases match TRBD1. The germline CDR1 and CDR2 sequences are SGHNT and YYREEE (reference sequence). V shed 0 bases and J 3 bases; nucleotides not matched to a gene: 3. The CDR3 runs to 15 residues. CDR3 DNA sequence: TGTGCCAGCAGCTTGGCGGGACAGGGGTTCTACGAGCAGTACTTC. Its protein product is CASSLAGQGFYEQYF.

This clone was counted only a few times. The chain recombines TRBV10-1 with TRBJ2-1, with 8 bases aligning to TRBD1. J was trimmed by 8 bases and V by 5 bases; bases with no gene match: 11. The CDR3 is made up of 15 amino acids. Germline CDR1 reads WNHNN; CDR2 reads SYGVQD (reference sequence). CDR3 DNA sequence: TGCGCCAGCAGTCCGCAGGGGGCGATGTACGATGAGCAGTTCTTC. This codes for CASSPQGAMYDEQFF.

This chain links TRBV5-6 with TRBJ1-4; D is unresolved. The CDR3 has 15 residues. Looked up from germline, CDR1 is SGHDT and CDR2 is YYEEEE. V was shortened by 1 base and J by 0 bases, with 7 bases between the two germline ends. CDR3 amino acids: CASSLMSATNEKLFF. The CDR3 nucleotides are TGTGCCAGCAGCTTGATGTCTGCAACTAATGAAAAACTGTTTTTT.

The chain combines TRBV7-8 with TRBJ2-7; a possible D gene is TRBD2 (6 bases). The CDR3 spans 14 residues. CDR1 SGHVS and CDR2 FQNEAQ come from the germline V gene. V was trimmed by 2 bases and J by 0 bases, leaving 8 bases between them. The CDR3 loop is CASSLWEVSYEQYF. The CDR3 region has the DNA TGTGCCAGCAGCTTATGGGAGGTCTCCTACGAGCAGTACTTC.

The gene calls are TRBV19 and TRBJ1-2; D uncertain. The CDR3 loop spans 14 amino acids. The V end lost 5 bases, the J end lost 0 bases, and 10 bases lay between the germline ends. Germline V gene data show CDR1 as LNHDA and CDR2 as SQIVND (reference sequence). The CDR3 nucleotides are TGTGCCAGTAGTCTAACCACCGCTAACTATGGCTACACCTTC. Amino acid sequence: CASSLTTANYGYTF.

The chain recombines TRBV2 with TRBJ2-7; 9 bases fit TRBD1. Germline V lookup: CDR1 SNHLY, CDR2 FYNNEI. With 7 bases clipped from V and 4 bases from J, the junction kept 2 bases outside the gene matches. The CDR3 is 12 amino acids. The CDR3 coding sequence is TGTGCCAGCACGACAGGGGGTTACGAGCAGTACTTC. This sequence encodes CASTTGGYEQYF.

The gene calls are TRBV11-2 and TRBJ1-3, with TRBD1 as a possible D gene (5 bases). Trimming stripped 1 base from V and 0 bases from J, with 7 bases between. The germline V gene has CDR1 SGHAT and CDR2 FQNNGV. The CDR3 is made up of 15 amino acids. The DNA of the CDR3 is TGTGCCAGCAGCTTAGGGGGACTCTCTGGAAACACCATATATTTT. This codes for CASSLGGLSGNTIYF.

The J gene is TRBJ1-5, the V gene TRBV5-8; 9 nucleotides agree with TRBD1. Trimming took 4 bases from V and 9 from J; bases not matched to a gene: 14. The germline V gene encodes CDR1 SGHTS and CDR2 YDEGEE. The CDR3 extends over 16 amino acids. The chain's CDR3 is CASSPPGTGILRPQHF. The CDR3 coding sequence is TGTGCCAGCAGCCCCCCAGGGACAGGGATACTAAGGCCCCAGCATTTT.

J is TRBJ1-1 and V is TRBV5-1; D is perhaps TRBD1 (5 bases). The CDR3 covers 13 residues. Germline lookup yields CDR1 SGHRS and CDR2 YFSETQ. The ends were cut back, 3 bases at V and 8 bases at J, with 14 bases in the middle. CDR3 nucleotides: TGCGCCAGCAGCTACCAAGGGGAGGCCGAAGCTTTCTTT. It is translated as CASSYQGEAEAFF.

This clone has more than one count but fewer than ten. The rearrangement joins TRBV24-1 to TRBJ2-1; D call uncertain. V was clipped by 4 bases and J by 9 bases, with 9 bases between them. The CDR3 loop spans 12 amino acids. The germline CDR1 and CDR2 sequences are KGHDR and SFDVKD. CDR3 coding DNA: TGTGCCACCAGTGAAAGACACTCTGAGCAGTTCTTC. Its translation is CATSERHSEQFF.

The rearrangement links TRBV6-2 or TRBV6-3 to TRBJ1-2; D unclear. The CDR3 sequence is 13 residues long. Trimming took 0 bases from V and 3 from J, leaving 5 bases between them. Germline-derived CDR1 and CDR2 are MNHEY and SVGEGT. This chain's CDR3 is CASSYSTDYGYTF. CDR3 DNA: TGTGCCAGCAGTTACTCAACGGACTATGGCTACACCTTC.

V and J are TRBV5-1 and TRBJ1-1, with D hard to call. Trimming shortened V by 4 bases and J by 0 bases, and 10 bases separated the two germline ends. This CDR3 is 14 amino acids long. In germline, CDR1 is SGHRS, CDR2 YFSETQ. The CDR3 sequence is CASSLRIMNTEAFF. The CDR3 nucleotides read TGCGCCAGCAGCCTGCGGATTATGAACACTGAAGCTTTCTTT. The whole variable domain, remainder taken from reference TRBV5-1 and TRBJ1-1, is KAGVTQTPRYLIKTRGQQVTLSCSPISGHRSVSWYQQTPGQGLQFLFEYFSETQRNKGNFPGRFSGRQFSNSRSEMNVSTLELGDSALYLCASSLRIMNTEAFFGQGTRLTVV.

The J gene is TRBJ1-2, the V gene TRBV5-1; 10 bases line up with TRBD1. V shed 6 bases, J shed 5 bases, and the junction held 10 bases outside the gene matches. This CDR3 region has 15 residues. In germline, CDR1 is SGHRS, CDR2 YFSETQ. DNA of the CDR3: TGCGCCAGCACCAACACTCCGGGACAGGGGTATGGCTACACCTTC. It is translated as CASTNTPGQGYGYTF.

This sequence joins TRBV12-5 and TRBJ1-4; unclear D gene. Per germline, CDR1 LGHNT and CDR2 FRNRAP. The CDR3 is 14 residues long. V was shortened by 3 bases and J by 3 bases, with 8 bases between the two germline ends. The CDR3 is CASGLGGPNEKLFF. The CDR3 bases are TGTGCTAGTGGTTTAGGAGGTCCTAATGAAAAACTGTTTTTT.

The chain links TRBV6-2 or TRBV6-3 to TRBJ2-3, with 10 bases identical to TRBD2. CDR3 size: 17 residues. V lost 5 bases, J lost 3 bases, and 11 bases stayed unmatched. Germline loops: CDR1 MNHEY, CDR2 SVGEGT. Written as DNA, the CDR3 is TGTGCCAGCAGTCCCCCGGAGCGGGGGGGCGAGACAGATACGCAGTATTTT. It encodes CASSPPERGGETDTQYF.

This rearrangement joins TRBV5-4 to TRBJ1-2, with D maybe TRBD1 (6 bases). This CDR3 region has 15 residues. CDR1 and CDR2 from the germline V gene are SGHNT and YYREEE (reference sequence). The ends were cut back, 1 base at V and 3 bases at J, with 13 bases in the middle. CDR3 protein: CASSLRGTRDYGYTF. CDR3 sequence (DNA): TGTGCCAGCAGCTTGAGGGGGACCCGGGACTATGGCTACACCTTC. The full variable domain, its missing parts supplied by reference TRBV5-4 and TRBJ1-2, is ETGVTQSPTHLIKTRGQQVTLRCSSQSGHNTVSWYQQALGQGPQFIFQYYREEENGRGNFPPRFSGLQFPNYSSELNVNALELDDSALYLCASSLRGTRDYGYTFGSGTRLTVV.

This rearrangement joins TRBV18 to TRBJ1-3; D perhaps matches TRBD1 (6 bases). Germline V CDR1 and CDR2: KGHSH, LQKENI. V was clipped by 11 bases and J by 0 bases, with 14 bases between them. The CDR3 loop spans 14 amino acids. CDR3 residues: CAGKQGSSGNTIYF. The CDR3 nucleotides are TGTGCCGGAAAACAGGGCTCCTCTGGAAACACCATATATTTT.